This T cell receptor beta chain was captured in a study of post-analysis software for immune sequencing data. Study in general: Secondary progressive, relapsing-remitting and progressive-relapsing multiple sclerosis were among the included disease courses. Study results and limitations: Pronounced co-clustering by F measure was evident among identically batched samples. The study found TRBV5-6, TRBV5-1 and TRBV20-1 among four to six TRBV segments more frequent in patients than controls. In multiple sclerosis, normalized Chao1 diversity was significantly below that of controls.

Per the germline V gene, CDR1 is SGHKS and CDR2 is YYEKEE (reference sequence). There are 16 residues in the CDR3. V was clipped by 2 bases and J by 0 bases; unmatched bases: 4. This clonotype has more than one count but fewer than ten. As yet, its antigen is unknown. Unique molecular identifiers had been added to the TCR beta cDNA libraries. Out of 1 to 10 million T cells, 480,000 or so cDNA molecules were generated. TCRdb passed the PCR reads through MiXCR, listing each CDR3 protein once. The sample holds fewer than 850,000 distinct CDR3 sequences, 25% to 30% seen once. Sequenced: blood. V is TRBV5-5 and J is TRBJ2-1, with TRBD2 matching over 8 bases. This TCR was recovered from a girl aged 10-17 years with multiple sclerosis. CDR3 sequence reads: CASSFGSGISYNEQFF. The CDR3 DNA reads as TGTGCCAGCAGCTTTGGTAGCGGGATCTCCTACAATGAGCAGTTCTTC.